These 4 T cell receptor beta chains were sequenced from one sample in a study of Ad26.COV2.S vaccination and SARS-CoV-2 variants. Some clones are missing from TCRdb's copy, which holds only in-frame ones; the method was immunoSEQ multiplex PCR. In the table there are roughly 320,000 clones, around 86% of which are singletons. The treatment denotes: about 20 received Ad26.COV2.S at low or high dose, single or two shots; about 5 received placebo; per-sample allocation not given. Each sample was drawn 63 days after the first injection (of vaccine or placebo). Sequenced here: peripheral blood, sampled in a trial of Ad26.COV2.S vaccine versus placebo. The origin of the receptors is a person aged 18-65 years who received the Ad26.COV2.S COVID-19 vaccine or a placebo.

This clone was recorded only once. The genes are TRBV6-6 and TRBJ1-5, with a possible D match to TRBD1 (6 bases). The CDR3 extends over 18 amino acids. CDR1 is MNHNY and CDR2 is SVGAGI in the germline V gene (reference sequence). The V and J ends lost 5 bases and 0 bases respectively, with 20 bases between them. The CDR3, as DNA: TGTGCCAGCAGTCCCCCTAGGGGGGAACGGGGTAGCAATCAGCCCCAGCATTTT. Protein: CASSPPRGERGSNQPQHF.

This chain uses TRBV5-6 with TRBJ2-1, with 11 bases that match TRBD2. The CDR3 length is 18 residues. The V and J ends lost 0 bases and 8 bases, in that order; junction bases with no gene match: 13. Germline V gene sequence: CDR1 SGHDT, CDR2 YYEEEE. CDR3 sequence (DNA): TGTGCCAGCAGCTTGGCCAGAGGGACTAGCGGAATGCAGGATGAGCAGTTCTTC. It translates to CASSLARGTSGMQDEQFF.

This rearrangement joins TRBV7-2 to TRBJ2-5; 9 bases are shared with TRBD2. This CDR3 contains 19 residues. With 2 bases clipped from V and 2 bases from J, the junction kept 15 bases outside the gene matches. CDR1 is SGHTA and CDR2 is FQGNSA in the germline V gene. The CDR3 DNA reads TGTGCCAGCAGCTTAAGGCGGGGGGGCCGAGGAACGGGGCAAGAGACCCAGTACTTC. As protein: CASSLRRGGRGTGQETQYF. Full variable domain (outside the CDR3, taken from reference TRBV7-2 and TRBJ2-5): GAGVSQSPSNKVTEKGKDVELRCDPISGHTALYWYRQSLGQGLEFLIYFQGNSAPDKSGLPSDRFSAERTGGSVSTLTIQRTQQEDSAVYLCASSLRRGGRGTGQETQYFGPGTRLLVL.

The chain has TRBV27 and TRBJ1-4; D gene uncertain. Trimming took off 1 base at V and 3 bases at J, with 3 bases between the two ends. Germline CDR1 MNHEY, CDR2 SMNVEV (reference sequence). The CDR3 length is 13 residues. This CDR3 is CASSLYANEKLFF. CDR3 DNA sequence: TGTGCCAGCAGTTTATACGCTAATGAAAAACTGTTTTTT. The whole variable domain, filled in from reference TRBV27 and TRBJ1-4, reads EAQVTQNPRYLITVTGKKLTVTCSQNMNHEYMSWYRQDPGLGLRQIYYSMNVEVTDKGDVPEGYKVSRKEKRNFPLILESPSPNQTSLYFCASSLYANEKLFFGSGTQLSVL.